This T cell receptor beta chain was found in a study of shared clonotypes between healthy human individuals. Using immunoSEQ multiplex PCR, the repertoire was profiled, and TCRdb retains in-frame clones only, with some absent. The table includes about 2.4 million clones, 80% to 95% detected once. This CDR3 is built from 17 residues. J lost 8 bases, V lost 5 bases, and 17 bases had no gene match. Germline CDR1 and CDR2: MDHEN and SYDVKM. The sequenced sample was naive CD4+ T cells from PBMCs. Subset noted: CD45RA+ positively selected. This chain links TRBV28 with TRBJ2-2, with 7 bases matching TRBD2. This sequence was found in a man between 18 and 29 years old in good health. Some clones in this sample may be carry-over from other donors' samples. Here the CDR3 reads CASSPPPGAGTLGELFF. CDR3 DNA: TGTGCCAGCAGTCCCCCCCCGGGAGCGGGAACCCTTGGGGAGCTGTTTTTT.